Below, 9 T cell receptor beta chains from the same sample are listed, as sequenced in a study of T cells in localized non-small cell lung cancer. TCRdb keeps only in-frame clones here, not all; method: immunoSEQ multiplex PCR. Among fewer than 3,500 clones, around 24% were seen once, and the ten largest hold under 30%. Sequencing used lung tumor tissue, obtained before any cancer treatment. The receptors were sampled from a man between 40 and 70 years old with stage I lung adenocarcinoma.

This chain links TRBV19 with TRBJ2-5, with 8 bases lining up with TRBD1. The CDR3 length is 13 residues. V dropped 5 bases and J dropped 4; count of bases not matched to a gene: 3. Germline CDR1 LNHDA, CDR2 SQIVND (reference sequence). CDR3 sequence reads: CASSRGTGETQYF. Written as DNA, the CDR3 is TGTGCCAGTAGTCGCGGGACAGGAGAGACCCAGTACTTC.

V usage is TRBV14 and J usage is TRBJ1-2; D is unclear. The CDR3 has 14 amino acids. Germline loops: CDR1 SGHDN, CDR2 FVKESK. The V end lost 3 bases, the J end lost 4 bases, and 12 bases lay between the germline ends. The CDR3 bases are TGTGCCAGCAGCCAGACCGGGCCTATCTATGGCTACACCTTC. This encodes CASSQTGPIYGYTF.

The chain joins TRBV6-8 to TRBJ2-7; D tentatively reads TRBD1 or TRBD2 (5 bases each). The germline V and J ends were trimmed by 3 bases and 6 bases, with 12 bases remaining between them. Germline V lookup: CDR1 MNHGY, CDR2 SAAAGT. This CDR3 contains 13 residues. The CDR3 loop is CASSYTTGTEQYV. Written as DNA, the CDR3 is TGTGCCAGCAGTTATACCACCGGGACCGAGCAGTACGTC.

Sample share makes this clone medium-sized (0.01 to 0.1%). The CDR3 nucleotides are TGTGCCAGCAGCTTAGAAGGGCGTGAGCAGTTCTTC. The encoded protein is CASSLEGREQFF. The chain joins TRBV9 to TRBJ2-1; D is ambiguous. The V and J ends lost 4 bases and 9 bases respectively, with 11 bases between them. The CDR3 loop spans 12 amino acids. Germline assignment: CDR1 SGDLS and CDR2 YYNGEE.

V is TRBV28 and J is TRBJ2-3, with D perhaps given as TRBD1 or TRBD2 (5 bases each). Germline V gene sequence: CDR1 MDHEN, CDR2 SYDVKM. V lost 5 bases and J lost 5, with 8 bases in between. The CDR3 spans 12 residues. This CDR3 reads CASSGTLDTQYF. CDR3 nucleotide sequence: TGTGCCAGCAGTGGGACCTTAGATACGCAGTATTTT.

The chain carries TRBV9 and TRBJ2-4, with D perhaps matching TRBD2 (5 bases). Germline CDR1 is SGDLS and CDR2 is YYNGEE. CDR3 size: 12 residues. Trimming removed 5 bases from V and 5 bases from J, with 8 bases in between. DNA for the CDR3: TGTGCCAGCAGTGACGGGGAAAACATTCAGTACTTC. It codes for CASSDGENIQYF.

The chain employs TRBV4-1 and TRBJ2-1, with a possible D match to TRBD1 (6 bases). Germline-derived CDR1 and CDR2 are MGHRA and YSYEKL. V lost 0 bases to trimming and J lost 14 bases, with 14 bases between them. The length of the CDR3 is 13 residues. For the CDR3, the DNA is TGCGCCAGCAGCCAAGAGTATATTAGGGGGAAGTTCTTC. Translating gives CASSQEYIRGKFF.

The V call is TRBV1, the J call TRBJ2-5; TRBD2, the table's D call, was not compared with the DNA. TRBV1 is an annotated pseudogene. The CDR3 is 14 residues long. The CDR3 loop is CASRSTSGSETQYF. The CDR3 region has the DNA TGCGCCAGCCGTTCGACTAGCGGGAGTGAGACCCAGTACTTC.

The chain uses TRBV10-2 and TRBJ2-1, with a weak D call TRBD1 (5 bases). The CDR3 has 14 amino acids. Germline V gene lookup returns CDR1 WSHSY and CDR2 SAAADI. Between the trimmed V and J ends, which lost 4 bases and 5 bases, there was a span of 12 bases. The CDR3 loop is CASSGPARDNEQFF. The CDR3 DNA is TGCGCCAGCAGTGGTCCCGCCAGGGACAATGAGCAGTTCTTC.